The T cell receptor beta chain described here comes from a study of sequential checkpoint blockade in melanoma. Study-level background: Arm A got nivolumab then ipilimumab; arm B the reverse, 1:1.

Specified treatment: randomized to nivolumab then ipilimumab (arm A) or the reverse (arm B). No patient had prior DNA-damaging chemotherapy. Sorted cells were live CD3+CD8+, lacking CD19 and CD56, from PBMCs. This CDR3 has 18 amino acids. Germline V lookup: CDR1 LNHDA, CDR2 SQIVND (reference sequence). After removal of 3 bases from V and 1 base from J, the junction contained 2 bases not matched to a gene. Here immunoSEQ multiplex PCR was the method, and the copy in TCRdb shows in-frame clones only, minus some. The profile covers more than 9,500 clones, with around 65% appearing a single time and about 24% taken by the ten largest.

The gene calls are TRBV19 and TRBJ2-2; TRBD2 aligns across 16 bases. This specimen was CD8+ T cells sorted from blood (inferred from file names), taken from a patient given nivolumab and ipilimumab in sequence. The sequence derives from a human donor with melanoma. CDR3 region: CASSMGLAGGWNTGELFF. In DNA form, the CDR3 reads TGTGCCAGTAGTATGGGACTAGCGGGGGGGTGGAACACCGGGGAGCTGTTTTTT.